This TCR beta chain was recovered during a study of neurological immune-mediated disorders. Study observations and caveats: TCR clonal expansion peaked in HTLV-1-associated myelopathy patients and was lowest in multiple sclerosis patients. CDR3 amino acid sequences of expanded clones were not shared across subjects, a result suggesting private repertoires in all groups.

The table lists this clonotype with many counts. Its antigen is unidentified. The junction departs from germline at one end; a sequencing error may be responsible. Volunteers from a blood bank in Maryland, USA, made up the healthy controls. There are 12 residues in the CDR3. Germline V CDR1 and CDR2: DFQATT, SNEGSKA (reference sequence). The cDNA was generated by 5'RACE with 10-nucleotide random UMIs. One entry per CDR3 protein, called by TCRdb with MiXCR from the 5' RACE reads. The sample includes about 79,000 distinct CDR3 sequences, roughly 15% of them seen just once. The sample comprised PBMCs. The origin of this receptor is a woman aged 45-59 years in good health. The V gene is TRBV20-1, the J gene TRBJ2-1; D unresolved. CDR3 amino acids: CSARYSSNEQFF. The DNA for the CDR3 is TGCAGTGCTAGATACTCCTCCAATGAGCAGTTCTTC.